The 6 T cell receptor beta chains listed next were all sequenced from one sample in a study of monozygotic twins with inflammatory bowel disease. With the 5' RACE reads reprocessed, TCRdb shows one record per CDR3 protein and no DNA. This listing includes 150,000 to 200,000 distinct CDR3 sequences. Material for sequencing was blood. The receptors shown here come from a human donor with ulcerative colitis or Crohn's disease, or a healthy co-twin of an affected twin (not recorded which).

V usage is TRBV30 and J usage is TRBJ1-2; there is no DNA to check the TCRdb D call of TRBD1. Germline V gives CDR1 GTSNPN, CDR2 SVGIG (reference sequence). The CDR3 length is 12 residues. CDR3 in amino acids: CAWSGNNYGYTF. Full variable domain (missing parts from reference TRBV30 and TRBJ1-2): SQTIHQWPATLVQPVGSPLSLECTVEGTSNPNLYWYRQAAGRGLQLLFYSVGIGQISSEVPQNLSASRPQDRQFILSSKKLLLSDSGFYLCAWSGNNYGYTFGSGTRLTVV.

The chain uses TRBV7-2 and TRBJ2-3; TCRdb selects TRBD1, and the lack of DNA leaves this call unchecked. CDR1 is SGHTA and CDR2 is FQGNSA in the germline V gene. The CDR3 is 15 residues long. The CDR3: CASSLGQGSTDTQYF. Complete variable domain (other parts from reference TRBV7-2 and TRBJ2-3): GAGVSQSPSNKVTEKGKDVELRCDPISGHTALYWYRQSLGQGLEFLIYFQGNSAPDKSGLPSDRFSAERTGGSVSTLTIQRTQQEDSAVYLCASSLGQGSTDTQYFGPGTRLTVL.

The chain links TRBV6-5 to TRBJ2-1; TCRdb's D call of TRBD2 is untestable without DNA. The CDR3 has 18 residues. CDR1 and CDR2 (germline): MNHEY, SVGAGI. The CDR3 loop is CASSYGGSGRFSYNEQFF.

The gene calls are TRBV20-1 and TRBJ1-4; the D call of TRBD1 rests on TCRdb alone, since no DNA is present to check it. This CDR3 comprises 14 residues. Germline V gene sequence: CDR1 DFQATT, CDR2 SNEGSKA (reference sequence). The CDR3: CSAPGGRVDEKLFF.

The genes are TRBV15 and TRBJ2-7. Germline assignment: CDR1 LNHNV and CDR2 YYDKDF (reference sequence). The CDR3 length is 17 residues. This chain's CDR3 is CATSRELQLGTSYEQYF.

This chain connects TRBV20-1 to TRBJ2-3; the TCRdb call, TRBD2, lacks DNA for checking. Germline lookup yields CDR1 DFQATT and CDR2 SNEGSKA (reference sequence). There are 19 residues in the CDR3. The CDR3 loop is CSASGLGTSEMSGTDTQYF.